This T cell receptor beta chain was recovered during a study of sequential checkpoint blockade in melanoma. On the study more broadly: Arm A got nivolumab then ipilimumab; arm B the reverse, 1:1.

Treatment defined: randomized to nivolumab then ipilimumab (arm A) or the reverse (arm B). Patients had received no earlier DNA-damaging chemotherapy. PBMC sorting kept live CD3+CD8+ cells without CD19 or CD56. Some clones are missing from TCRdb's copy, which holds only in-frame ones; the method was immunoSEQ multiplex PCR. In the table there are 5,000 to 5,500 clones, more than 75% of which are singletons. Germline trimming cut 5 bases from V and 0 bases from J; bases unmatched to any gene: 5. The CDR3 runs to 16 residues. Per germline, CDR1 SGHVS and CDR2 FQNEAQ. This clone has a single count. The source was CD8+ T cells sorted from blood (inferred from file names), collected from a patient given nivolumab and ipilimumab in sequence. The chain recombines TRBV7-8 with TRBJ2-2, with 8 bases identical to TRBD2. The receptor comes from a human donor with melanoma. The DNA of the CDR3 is TGTGCCAGCAGCCGATTAGCGGGGCCGAACACCGGGGAGCTGTTTTTT. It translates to CASSRLAGPNTGELFF.